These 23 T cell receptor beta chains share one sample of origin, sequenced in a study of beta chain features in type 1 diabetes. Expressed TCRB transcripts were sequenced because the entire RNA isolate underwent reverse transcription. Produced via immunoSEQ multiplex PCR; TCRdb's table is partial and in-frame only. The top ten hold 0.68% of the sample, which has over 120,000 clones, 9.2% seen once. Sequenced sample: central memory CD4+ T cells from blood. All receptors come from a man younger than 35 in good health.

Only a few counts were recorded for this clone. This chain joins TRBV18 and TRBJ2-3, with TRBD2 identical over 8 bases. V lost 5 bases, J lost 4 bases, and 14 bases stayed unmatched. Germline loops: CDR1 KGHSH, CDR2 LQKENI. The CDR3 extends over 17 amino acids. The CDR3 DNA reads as TGTGCCAGCTCATTAACTGCCGGGACTAGTATCGCAGATACGCAGTATTTT. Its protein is CASSLTAGTSIADTQYF.

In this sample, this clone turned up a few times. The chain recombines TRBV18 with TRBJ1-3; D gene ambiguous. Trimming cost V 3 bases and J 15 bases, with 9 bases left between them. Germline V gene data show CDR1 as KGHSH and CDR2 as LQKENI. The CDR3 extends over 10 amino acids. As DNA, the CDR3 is TGTGCCAGCTCACCGCGACATCCATATTTT. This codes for CASSPRHPYF.

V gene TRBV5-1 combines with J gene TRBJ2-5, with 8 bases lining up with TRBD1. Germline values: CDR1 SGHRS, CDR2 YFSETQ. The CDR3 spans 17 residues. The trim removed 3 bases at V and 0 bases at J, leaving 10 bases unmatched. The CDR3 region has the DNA TGCGCCAGCAGCTCCGCAGGGACAGGAGACTACCAAGAGACCCAGTACTTC. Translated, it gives CASSSAGTGDYQETQYF. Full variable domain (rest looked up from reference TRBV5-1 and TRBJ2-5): KAGVTQTPRYLIKTRGQQVTLSCSPISGHRSVSWYQQTPGQGLQFLFEYFSETQRNKGNFPGRFSGRQFSNSRSEMNVSTLELGDSALYLCASSSAGTGDYQETQYFGPGTRLLVL.

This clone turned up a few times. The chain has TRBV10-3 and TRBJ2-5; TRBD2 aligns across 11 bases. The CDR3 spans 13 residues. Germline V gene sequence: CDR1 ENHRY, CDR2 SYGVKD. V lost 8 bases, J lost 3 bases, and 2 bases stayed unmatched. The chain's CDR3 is CAISGLAEETQYF. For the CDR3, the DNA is TGTGCCATCTCGGGACTAGCGGAAGAGACCCAGTACTTC.

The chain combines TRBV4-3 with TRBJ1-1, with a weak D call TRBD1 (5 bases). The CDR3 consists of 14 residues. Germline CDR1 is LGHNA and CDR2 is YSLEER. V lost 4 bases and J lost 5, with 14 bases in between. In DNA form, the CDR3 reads TGCGCCAGCAGCCGTATAGGAGGGGATACTGAAGCTTTCTTT. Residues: CASSRIGGDTEAFF.

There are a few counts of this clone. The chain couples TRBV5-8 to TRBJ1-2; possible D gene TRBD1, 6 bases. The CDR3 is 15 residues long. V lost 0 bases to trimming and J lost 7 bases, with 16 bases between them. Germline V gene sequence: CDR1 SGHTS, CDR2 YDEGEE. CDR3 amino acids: CASSLEMWGRSGYTF. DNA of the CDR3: TGTGCCAGCAGCTTGGAAATGTGGGGGCGGAGTGGCTACACCTTC.

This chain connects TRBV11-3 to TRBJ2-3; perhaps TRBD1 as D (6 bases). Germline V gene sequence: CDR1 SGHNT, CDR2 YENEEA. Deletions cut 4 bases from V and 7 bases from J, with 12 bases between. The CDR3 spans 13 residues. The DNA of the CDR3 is TGTGCCAGCAGCTCGTCAGGGGCGAATACGCAGTATTTT. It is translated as CASSSSGANTQYF.

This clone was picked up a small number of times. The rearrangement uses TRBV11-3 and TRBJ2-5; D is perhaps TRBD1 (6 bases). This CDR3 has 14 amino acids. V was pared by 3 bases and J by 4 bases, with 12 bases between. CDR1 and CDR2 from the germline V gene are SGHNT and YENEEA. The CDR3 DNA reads TGTGCCAGCAGCTTTACAGGGAAGGGAGAGACCCAGTACTTC. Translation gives CASSFTGKGETQYF.

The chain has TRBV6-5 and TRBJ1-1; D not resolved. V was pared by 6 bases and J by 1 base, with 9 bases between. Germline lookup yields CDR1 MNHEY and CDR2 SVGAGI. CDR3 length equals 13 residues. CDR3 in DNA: TGTGCCAGCAGCGGGGAACGGAACACTGAAGCTTTCTTT. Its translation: CASSGERNTEAFF.

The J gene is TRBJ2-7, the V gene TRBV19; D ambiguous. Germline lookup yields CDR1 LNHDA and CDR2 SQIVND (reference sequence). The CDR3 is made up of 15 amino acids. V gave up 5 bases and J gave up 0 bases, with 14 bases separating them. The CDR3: CASSDPSGGSYEQYF. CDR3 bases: TGTGCCAGTAGTGACCCGTCGGGTGGCTCCTACGAGCAGTACTTC.

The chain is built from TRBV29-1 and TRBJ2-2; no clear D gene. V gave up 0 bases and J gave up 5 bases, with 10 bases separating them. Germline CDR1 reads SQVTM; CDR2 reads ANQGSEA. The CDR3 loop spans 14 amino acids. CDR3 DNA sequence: TGCAGCGTTGAAGATCGACTTAGAACCGGGGAGCTGTTTTTT. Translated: CSVEDRLRTGELFF.

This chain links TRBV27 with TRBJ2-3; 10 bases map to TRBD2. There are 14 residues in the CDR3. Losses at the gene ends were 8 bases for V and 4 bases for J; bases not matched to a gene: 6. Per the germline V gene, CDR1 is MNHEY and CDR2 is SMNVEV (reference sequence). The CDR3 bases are TGTGCCAGCCGTCCTAGCGGGGGCTCAGATACGCAGTATTTT. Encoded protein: CASRPSGGSDTQYF.

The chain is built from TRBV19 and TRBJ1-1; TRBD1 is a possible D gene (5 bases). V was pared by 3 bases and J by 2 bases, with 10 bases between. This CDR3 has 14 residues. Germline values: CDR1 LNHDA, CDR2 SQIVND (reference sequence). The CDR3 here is CASSIRAGNTEAFF. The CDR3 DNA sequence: TGTGCCAGTAGTATCAGGGCGGGAAACACTGAAGCTTTCTTT. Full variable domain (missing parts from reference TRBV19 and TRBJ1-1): DGGITQSPKYLFRKEGQNVTLSCEQNLNHDAMYWYRQDPGQGLRLIYYSQIVNDFQKGDIAEGYSVSREKKESFPLTVTSAQKNPTAFYLCASSIRAGNTEAFFGQGTRLTVV.

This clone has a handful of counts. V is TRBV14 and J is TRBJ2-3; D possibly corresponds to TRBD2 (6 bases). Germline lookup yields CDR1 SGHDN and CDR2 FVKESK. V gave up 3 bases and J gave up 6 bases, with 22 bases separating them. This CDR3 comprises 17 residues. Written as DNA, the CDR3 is TGTGCCAGCAGCCATGAGGCGCGGGGTTTCCGCGGGGATACGCAGTATTTT. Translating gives CASSHEARGFRGDTQYF.

For the CDR3, the DNA is TGTGCCAGCAGCCCTCAGACAGGGAGAGAAAAACTGTTTTTT. Protein sequence: CASSPQTGREKLFF. The chain is built from TRBV9 and TRBJ1-4; 7 bases agree with TRBD1. CDR3 length: 14 residues. Germline CDR1 and CDR2: SGDLS and YYNGEE. The V and J ends lost 4 bases and 8 bases, in that order; junction bases with no gene match: 8.

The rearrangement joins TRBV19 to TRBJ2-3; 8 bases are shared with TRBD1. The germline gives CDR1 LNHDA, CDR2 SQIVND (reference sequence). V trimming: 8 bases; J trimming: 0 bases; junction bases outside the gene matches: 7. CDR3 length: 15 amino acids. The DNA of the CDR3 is TGTGCCAGTGCCTCCGGACAGGGAAGCACAGATACGCAGTATTTT. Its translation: CASASGQGSTDTQYF.

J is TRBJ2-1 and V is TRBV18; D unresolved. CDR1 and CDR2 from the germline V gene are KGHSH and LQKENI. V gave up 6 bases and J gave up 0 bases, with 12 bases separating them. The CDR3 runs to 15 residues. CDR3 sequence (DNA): TGTGCCAGCTCCTTCAGCGTAAGCTCCTACAATGAGCAGTTCTTC. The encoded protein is CASSFSVSSYNEQFF.

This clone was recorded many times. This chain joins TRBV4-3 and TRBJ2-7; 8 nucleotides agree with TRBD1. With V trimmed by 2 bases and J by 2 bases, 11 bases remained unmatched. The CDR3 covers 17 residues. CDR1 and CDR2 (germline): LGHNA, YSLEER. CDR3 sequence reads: CASSQYMTGAVAYEQYF. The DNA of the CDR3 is TGCGCCAGCAGCCAATACATGACAGGGGCCGTCGCCTACGAGCAGTACTTC.

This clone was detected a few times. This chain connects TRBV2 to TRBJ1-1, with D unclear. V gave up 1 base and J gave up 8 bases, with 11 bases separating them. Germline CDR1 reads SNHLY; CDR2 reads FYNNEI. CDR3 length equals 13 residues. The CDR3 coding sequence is TGTGCCAGCAGTGAAGGTCCGCCAGGCGAAGCTTTCTTT. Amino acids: CASSEGPPGEAFF.

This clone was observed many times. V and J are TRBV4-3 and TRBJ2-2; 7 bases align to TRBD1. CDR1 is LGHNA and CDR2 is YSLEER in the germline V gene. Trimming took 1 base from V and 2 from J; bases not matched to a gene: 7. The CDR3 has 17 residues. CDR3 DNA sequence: TGCGCCAGCAGCCAAGTGTCCGGGACAGTTAACACCGGGGAGCTGTTTTTT. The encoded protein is CASSQVSGTVNTGELFF.

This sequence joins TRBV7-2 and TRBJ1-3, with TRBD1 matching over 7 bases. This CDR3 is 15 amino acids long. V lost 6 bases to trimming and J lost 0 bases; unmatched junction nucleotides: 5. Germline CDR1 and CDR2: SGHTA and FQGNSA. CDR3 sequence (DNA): TGTGCCAGCAGATTGGACAGGAGCTCTGGAAACACCATATATTTT. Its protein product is CASRLDRSSGNTIYF.

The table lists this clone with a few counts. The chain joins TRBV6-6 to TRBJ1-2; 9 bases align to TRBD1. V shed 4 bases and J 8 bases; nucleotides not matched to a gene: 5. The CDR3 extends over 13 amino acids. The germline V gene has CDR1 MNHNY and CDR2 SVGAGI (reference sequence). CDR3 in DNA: TGTGCCAGCAGTTTCAACAGGGGGCAAGGCTACACCTTC. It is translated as CASSFNRGQGYTF.

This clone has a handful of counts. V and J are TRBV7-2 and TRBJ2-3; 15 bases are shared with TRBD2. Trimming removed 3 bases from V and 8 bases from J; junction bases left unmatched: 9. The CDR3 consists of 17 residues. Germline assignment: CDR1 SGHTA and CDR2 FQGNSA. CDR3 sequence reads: CASSLLRTSGGAGTQYF. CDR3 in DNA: TGTGCCAGCAGCTTGCTACGGACTAGCGGGGGGGCCGGTACGCAGTATTTT.